This T cell receptor beta chain was captured in a study of technical replicates of blood from a handful of donors. The protocol was immunoSEQ multiplex PCR, while the TCRdb copy is restricted to in-frame clones and leaves out a portion. This table holds about 73,000 clones, just over 90% found once. The CDR3 consists of 16 residues. J was trimmed by 4 bases and V by 4 bases; bases with no gene match: 10. Per the germline V gene, CDR1 is SGHKS and CDR2 is YYEKEE (reference sequence). J is TRBJ1-1 and V is TRBV5-5; 10 bases align to TRBD1. This TCR was sampled from a human donor in good health. Sequencing was performed on T cells isolated from PBMCs. In DNA, the CDR3 is TGTGCCAGCAGCATCAGACAGGGGGCCTCGGTCACTGAAGCTTTCTTT. As protein: CASSIRQGASVTEAFF.